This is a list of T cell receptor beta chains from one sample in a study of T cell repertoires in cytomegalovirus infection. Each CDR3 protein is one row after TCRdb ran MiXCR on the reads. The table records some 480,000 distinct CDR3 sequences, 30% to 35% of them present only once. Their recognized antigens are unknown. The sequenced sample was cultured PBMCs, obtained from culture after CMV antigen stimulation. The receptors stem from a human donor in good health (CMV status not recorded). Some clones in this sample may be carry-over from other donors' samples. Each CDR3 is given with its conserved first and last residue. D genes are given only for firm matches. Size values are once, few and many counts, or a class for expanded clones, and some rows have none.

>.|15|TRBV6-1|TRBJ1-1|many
CASSPPGTLGLEAFF
TGTGCCAGCAGTCCCCCGGGGACCCTGGGTCTTGAAGCTTTCTTT
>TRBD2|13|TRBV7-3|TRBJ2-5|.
CASSFTSAETQYF
TGTGCCAGCAGCTTTACTAGCGCGGAGACCCAGTACTTC
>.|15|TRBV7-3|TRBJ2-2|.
CASSFMRANTGELFF
TGTGCCAGCAGCTTCATGCGAGCGAACACCGGGGAGCTGTTTTTT
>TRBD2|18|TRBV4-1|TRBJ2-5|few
CASSPGRTSVWYQETQYF
TGCGCCAGCAGCCCGGGAAGGACTAGCGTTTGGTACCAAGAGACCCAGTACTTC
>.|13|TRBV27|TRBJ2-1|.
CASSLSDRSEQFF
TGTGCCAGCAGTTTATCGGACCGTAGTGAGCAGTTCTTC
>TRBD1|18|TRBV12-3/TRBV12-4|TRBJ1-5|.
CASSIGQGIPISNQPQHF
TGTGCCAGCAGCATTGGACAGGGGATCCCTATTAGCAATCAGCCCCAGCATTTT
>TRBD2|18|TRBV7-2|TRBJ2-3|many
CASSLVRLAGARADTQYF
TGTGCCAGCAGCTTAGTAAGACTAGCGGGAGCTCGGGCAGATACGCAGTATTTT
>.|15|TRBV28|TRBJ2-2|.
CASSRLKTDTGELFF
TGTGCCAGCAGCCGACTGAAGACAGACACCGGGGAGCTGTTTTTT
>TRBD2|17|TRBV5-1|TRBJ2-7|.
CASSLGHREGLHKEQYF
TGCGCCAGCAGCTTGGGTCACCGGGAGGGCCTTCATAAAGAGCAGTACTTC
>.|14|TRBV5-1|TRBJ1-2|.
CASSLDMNWAGYTF
TGCGCCAGCAGCTTGGATATGAACTGGGCTGGCTACACCTTC
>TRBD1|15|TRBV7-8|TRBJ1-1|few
CASSFTTGANTEAFF
TGTGCCAGCAGCTTCACGACAGGGGCGAACACTGAAGCTTTCTTT